This is a list of T cell receptor beta chains from one sample in a study of OX40 agonist ivuxolimab in advanced cancers. Data came from immunoSEQ multiplex PCR; TCRdb stores just in-frame clones and leaves some out. The sample yields about 14,000 clones, around 80% seen once. Specimen: CD4+ or CD8+ T cells sorted from blood, collected in a trial of the OX40 agonist ivuxolimab. The receptors were gathered from an adult with an advanced solid tumor such as melanoma, head and neck, liver or kidney cancer. CDR3s leave out the opening cysteine and the closing phenylalanine or tryptophan.

j_gene,v_gene,CDR3aa
TRBJ2-7,TRBV5-1,ASRARDGSSYEQY
TRBJ2-1,TRBV5-1,ASSLVEVDAWVYNEQF
TRBJ1-4,TRBV7-9,ASSLAGDRDGEKLF
TRBJ2-2,TRBV7-9,ASSFPTSGRASGTGELF
TRBJ2-7,TRBV5-8,ASSLGAGMNEQY
TRBJ1-2,TRBV14,ASSPLPGGYGYT
TRBJ1-2,TRBV25-1,ASSGGGYGYT
TRBJ2-3,TRBV7-9,ASSHTGDTQY
TRBJ2-1,TRBV9,ASSPFRESYNEQF
TRBJ2-5,TRBV11-3,ASSLVLGRRADQETQY
TRBJ2-3,TRBV7-8,ASSRAEEGSGTDTQY
TRBJ2-3,TRBV6-4,ASSAGGPTDTQY
TRBJ2-5,TRBV7-9,ASSFPTGRETQY
TRBJ1-2,TRBV27,ASSPRTGRDYGYT
TRBJ2-5,TRBV5-1,ASSERTSEETQY
TRBJ1-2,TRBV27,ASSLSAGGIYGYT
TRBJ2-3,TRBV27,ASFQGDTQY
TRBJ2-3,TRBV5-4,ASSPYTDTQY
TRBJ2-2,TRBV6-1,ASIIQQGGAGELF
TRBJ1-5,TRBV6-1,ASSGTGMGSAQH
TRBJ1-2,TRBV20-1,SARDIYGYT
TRBJ2-7,TRBV6-5,ASSLLQGASYEQY
TRBJ2-7,TRBV11-2,ASSLSTDYEQY
TRBJ2-3,TRBV6-1,ASSDGQGGGDTQY
TRBJ2-3,TRBV19,ASSPRPDTQY
TRBJ2-3,TRBV29-1,SVEVPTSGRGGWWADTQY
TRBJ1-4,TRBV13,ASSSGAYNEKLF
TRBJ2-1,TRBV5-4,ASSLDSQGEEF
TRBJ1-1,TRBV19,ASNPRGDWSTEAF
TRBJ2-1,TRBV5-5,ASSLWAGEDEQF
TRBJ2-7,TRBV11-3,ASSFPRGANSYEQY
TRBJ1-2,TRBV29-1,SVESSRDRVNYGYT
TRBJ1-1,TRBV4-1,ASSQEAWFSEAF
TRBJ1-1,TRBV5-1,ASSSLDSYTEAF
TRBJ2-7,TRBV27,ASSLGRGEQY
TRBJ1-3,TRBV6-4,ASSPWDTGNTIY
TRBJ2-2,TRBV7-9,ASSRGSHPSGELF
TRBJ2-3,TRBV19,ASSPDGPGADTQY
TRBJ1-6,TRBV7-9,ASSPARDGYNSPLH
TRBJ2-3,TRBV11-2,ASSPRLAGESTDTQY
TRBJ2-1,TRBV19,ASRSWTSGLNNEQF
TRBJ2-7,TRBV10-3,AGGGAYEQY
TRBJ2-5,TRBV11-3,ASTPGPIQETQY
TRBJ2-1,TRBV6-1,ASSALAGEHNEQF
TRBJ2-7,TRBV13,ASSHPDRAHEQY
TRBJ2-1,TRBV6-1,ASSGTSGGYNEQF
TRBJ2-1,TRBV30,AWSAAGLAGPSEQF
TRBJ2-2,TRBV2,ASSAGQGAPGELF
TRBJ1-1,TRBV13,ASSLAANTEAF
TRBJ1-5,TRBV27,ASSLKAPINQPQH
TRBJ1-4,TRBV11-3,ASSPRQSTNEKLF
TRBJ2-7,TRBV11-3,ASSLPRAGVGHEQY
TRBJ2-1,TRBV30,AWSAGGLAYEQF